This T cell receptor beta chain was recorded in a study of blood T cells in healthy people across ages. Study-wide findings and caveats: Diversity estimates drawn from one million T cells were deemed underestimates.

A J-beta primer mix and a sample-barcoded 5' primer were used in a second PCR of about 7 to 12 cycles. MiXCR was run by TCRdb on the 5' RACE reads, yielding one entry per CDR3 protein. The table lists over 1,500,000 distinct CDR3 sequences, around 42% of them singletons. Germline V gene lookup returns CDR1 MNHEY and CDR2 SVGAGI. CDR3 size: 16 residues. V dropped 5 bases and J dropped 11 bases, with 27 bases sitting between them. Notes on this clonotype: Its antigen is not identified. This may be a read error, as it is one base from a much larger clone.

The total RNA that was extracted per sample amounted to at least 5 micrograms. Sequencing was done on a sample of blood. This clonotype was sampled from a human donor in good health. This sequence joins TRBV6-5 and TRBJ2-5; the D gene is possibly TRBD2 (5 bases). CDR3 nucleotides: TGTGCCAGCAGTCCTGAGGGAACCCTCTCCTACAATGAGCAGTACTTC. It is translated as CASSPEGTLSYNEQYF.